A selection of T cell receptor beta chains follows, all from one sample in a study of blood T cell repertoires in COVID-19. Method: immunoSEQ multiplex PCR; TCRdb's copy keeps in-frame clones and lacks some. The sample holds approximately 160,000 clones, 77% seen once. The sequenced material came from peripheral blood. The receptors were sampled from a man in his sixties or seventies with acute or convalescent COVID-19. CDR3s include the opening cysteine and the closing phenylalanine or tryptophan. The order of the fields is V gene, J gene, D gene, clone size, CDR3 protein, CDR3 DNA. A D gene is named only where the DNA matches it firmly. Only part of the rows carry a size: once, few, many, or a class if the clone is expanded.

>TRBV6-5|TRBJ1-1|TRBD1|-
CAAKTGGRNTEAFF
TGTGCCGCAAAGACAGGGGGCCGGAACACTGAAGCTTTCTTT
>TRBV5-1|TRBJ1-2|-|-
CASSASQGRDGYTF
TGCGCCAGCAGCGCCTCACAGGGCCGCGATGGCTACACCTTC
>TRBV9|TRBJ2-3|-|-
CASSEGLSTDTQYF
TGTGCCAGCAGCGAGGGACTCAGCACAGATACGCAGTATTTT
>TRBV7-7|TRBJ2-2|-|-
CASSRDSANTGELFF
TGTGCCAGCAGCCGCGACAGCGCGAACACCGGGGAGCTGTTTTTT
>TRBV4-1|TRBJ2-7|-|medium-sized
CASSQEPRGGYEQYF
TGCGCCAGCAGCCAAGAACCCAGGGGAGGGTACGAGCAGTACTTC
>TRBV19|TRBJ2-3|TRBD2|few
CASSIRLAGGWQYF
TGTGCCAGTAGTATACGGCTAGCGGGGGGGTGGCAGTATTTT
>TRBV5-1|TRBJ2-7|-|-
CASSLNSYEQYF
TGCGCCAGCAGCTTGAATAGCTACGAGCAGTACTTC
>TRBV5-4|TRBJ2-1|TRBD2|-
CASSLPTSGGSYNEQFF
TGTGCCAGCAGCCTGCCTACTAGCGGGGGTTCCTACAATGAGCAGTTCTTC
>TRBV2|TRBJ2-1|TRBD1|-
CASNLGQMNEQFF
TGTGCCAGCAACCTGGGACAGATGAATGAGCAGTTCTTC
>TRBV27|TRBJ2-2|-|-
CASSFGYNTGELFF
TGTGCCAGCAGTTTCGGGTACAACACCGGGGAGCTGTTTTTT
>TRBV6-5|TRBJ1-3|-|-
CASSYSYGNTIYF
TGTGCCAGCAGTTACTCGTATGGAAACACCATATATTTT
>TRBV5-4|TRBJ2-2|-|once
CASSLMGGGELFF
TGTGCCAGCAGCCTCATGGGGGGCGGGGAGCTGTTTTTT
>TRBV2|TRBJ2-5|-|-
CASRPSSVVETQYF
TGTGCCAGCAGACCCTCCTCAGTCGTAGAGACCCAGTACTTC
>TRBV25-1|TRBJ1-2|TRBD1|-
CASSDETGVNYGYTF
TGTGCCAGCAGTGATGAGACAGGGGTTAACTATGGCTACACCTTC
>TRBV19|TRBJ2-7|TRBD1|-
CASSTYRGPYEQYF
TGTGCCAGTAGTACATACAGGGGACCCTACGAGCAGTACTTC
>TRBV10-3|TRBJ2-1|-|-
CAISPEGRSSYNEQFF
TGTGCCATCTCGCCGGAGGGCCGTAGCTCCTACAATGAGCAGTTCTTC
>TRBV21-1|TRBJ1-1|-|-
CAIHKRIGIQGLSENTEAFF
TGTGCCATCCATAAAAGGATAGGTATACAGGGGTTGAGCGAGAACACTGAAGCTTTCTTT
>TRBV19|TRBJ2-2|TRBD1|-
CASSWDRIGTGELFF
TGTGCCAGTAGCTGGGACAGAATTGGCACCGGGGAGCTGTTTTTT
>TRBV10-1|TRBJ2-5|-|-
CASSLANSQETQYF
TGCGCCAGCAGTCTAGCGAACTCCCAAGAGACCCAGTACTTC
>TRBV21-1|TRBJ2-5|-|once
CASSKAWRRNQETQYF
TGTGCCAGCAGCAAAGCATGGCGGAGGAACCAAGAGACCCAGTACTTC
>TRBV10-1|TRBJ2-1|-|-
CASSQAALNNEQFF
TGCGCCAGCAGTCAAGCGGCTTTAAACAATGAGCAGTTCTTC
>TRBV7-3|TRBJ2-1|TRBD2|-
CASSFGTSGKGNEQFF
TGTGCCAGCAGCTTCGGGACTAGCGGGAAAGGGAATGAGCAGTTCTTC
>TRBV5-1|TRBJ2-5|-|-
CASSLRQQETQYF
TGCGCCAGCAGCTTGAGACAGCAAGAGACCCAGTACTTC
>TRBV10-3|TRBJ1-2|TRBD1|few
CAISLTGEGGYTF
TGTGCCATCAGCTTGACAGGGGAGGGTGGCTACACCTTC
>TRBV11-2|TRBJ2-2|-|-
CASSLEGFTGELFF
TGTGCCAGCAGCCTGGAGGGGTTTACCGGGGAGCTGTTTTTT
>TRBV19|TRBJ1-2|-|-
CASSIGGGNYGYTF
TGTGCCAGTAGTATAGGAGGGGGTAACTATGGCTACACCTTC
>TRBV5-1|TRBJ1-4|-|-
CASKLRAVGVDEKLFF
TGCGCCAGCAAGCTTCGGGCAGTAGGGGTGGATGAAAAACTGTTTTTT
>TRBV6-2/TRBV6-3|TRBJ1-3|-|few
CASSYSRRVSGNTIYF
TGTGCCAGCAGTTACTCGAGACGGGTCTCTGGAAACACCATATATTTT
>TRBV27|TRBJ2-1|-|-
CASSFYSDNEQFF
TGTGCCAGCAGTTTTTACAGTGACAATGAGCAGTTCTTC
>TRBV19|TRBJ2-5|TRBD2|-
CASSFASGQETQYF
TGTGCCAGTAGTTTCGCTAGCGGACAAGAGACCCAGTACTTC
>TRBV7-3|TRBJ1-2|-|-
CASSLNPRGQLPNYGYTF
TGTGCCAGCAGCTTAAATCCTCGTGGACAGCTCCCAAACTATGGCTACACCTTC
>TRBV27|TRBJ1-4|-|-
CASSSTDEKLFF
TGTGCCAGCAGTTCGACAGATGAAAAACTGTTTTTT
>TRBV11-3|TRBJ1-3|TRBD1|-
CASSLVTGAGGNTIYF
TGTGCCAGCAGCTTAGTCACAGGGGCCGGAGGAAACACCATATATTTT
>TRBV7-3|TRBJ1-1|TRBD1|-
CASSFTGGYEAFF
TGTGCCAGCAGCTTCACAGGGGGATATGAAGCTTTCTTT
>TRBV27|TRBJ1-6|TRBD1|-
CASSPDRGQSPLHF
TGTGCCAGCAGCCCTGACAGGGGGCAATCACCCCTCCACTTT
>TRBV5-1|TRBJ1-3|-|few
CASSLAQSSGNTIYF
TGCGCCAGCAGCTTGGCACAGTCCTCTGGAAACACCATATATTTT
>TRBV5-6|TRBJ2-7|-|-
CASSPRQILSYEQYF
TGTGCCAGCAGCCCAAGACAGATTCTCTCCTACGAGCAGTACTTC
>TRBV19|TRBJ1-5|TRBD1|-
CATHDRGSNQPQHF
TGTGCCACCCATGACAGGGGAAGCAATCAGCCCCAGCATTTT
>TRBV28|TRBJ2-7|TRBD1|-
CASSLPGQGNYEQYF
TGTGCCAGCAGTTTACCGGGACAGGGAAACTACGAGCAGTATTTC
>TRBV7-8|TRBJ2-3|-|-
CASSQGMVARNTQYF
TGTGCCAGCAGCCAAGGAATGGTAGCGAGGAATACGCAGTATTTT
>TRBV5-4|TRBJ1-4|-|-
CASSPQLSTGNEKLFF
TGTGCCAGCAGCCCGCAATTATCTACAGGGAATGAAAAACTGTTTTTT
>TRBV7-9|TRBJ1-1|TRBD1|few
CASSRPGQRGTEAFF
TGTGCCAGCAGCCGACCGGGACAGAGGGGGACTGAAGCTTTCTTT
>TRBV6-6|TRBJ1-2|-|-
CASRLGGEGQGYGYTF
TGTGCCAGCAGATTGGGTGGGGAGGGGCAGGGGTATGGCTACACCTTC
>TRBV20-1|TRBJ1-1|-|-
CSARGGVEAFF
TGCAGTGCTAGGGGGGGGGTTGAAGCTTTCTTT
>TRBV28|TRBJ1-5|-|-
CASSLIGGIVQPQHF
TGTGCCAGCAGTTTAATTGGGGGGATTGTTCAGCCCCAGCATTTT
>TRBV5-4|TRBJ1-2|-|-
CASSSYYGYTF
TGTGCCAGCAGCTCATACTATGGCTACACCTTC
>TRBV30|TRBJ1-1|TRBD1|-
CAWAGQTGLFASWQAFF
TGTGCCTGGGCGGGGCAGACAGGGCTTTTCGCGTCGTGGCAGGCTTTCTTT
>TRBV11-2|TRBJ1-6|TRBD1|-
CASSSGGGFNSPLHF
TGTGCCAGCAGCTCAGGGGGCGGCTTCAATTCACCCCTCCACTTT
>TRBV27|TRBJ1-5|-|-
CASRPWGVQPQHF
TGTGCCAGCCGCCCTTGGGGCGTACAGCCCCAGCATTTT
>TRBV7-9|TRBJ2-2|TRBD1|-
CASTRYRDRHPEELFF
TGTGCCAGCACCCGGTACCGGGACAGGCATCCGGAGGAGCTGTTTTTT